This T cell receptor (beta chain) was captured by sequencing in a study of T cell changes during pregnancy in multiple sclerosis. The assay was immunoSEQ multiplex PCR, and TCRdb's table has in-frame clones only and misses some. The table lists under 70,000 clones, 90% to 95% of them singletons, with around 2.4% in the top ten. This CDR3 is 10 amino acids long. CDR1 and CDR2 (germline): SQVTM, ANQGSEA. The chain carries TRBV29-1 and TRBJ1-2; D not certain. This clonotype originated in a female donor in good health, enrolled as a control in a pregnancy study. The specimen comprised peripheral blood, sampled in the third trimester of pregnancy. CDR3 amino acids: CRSANYGYTF. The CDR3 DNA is TGCAGGTCAGCTAACTATGGCTACACCTTC.